A selection of T cell receptor beta chains follows, all from one sample in a study of shared clonotypes between healthy human individuals. The method was immunoSEQ multiplex PCR; TCRdb's version includes in-frame clones alone and lacks a portion of them. The sample has about 510,000 clones, 70% to 80% seen once. The sequenced material came from PBMCs. The receptors originated from a woman aged 40 to 50 in good health. Some clones in this sample may be carry-over from other donors' samples. CDR3s include the opening cysteine and the closing phenylalanine or tryptophan. D genes are given only for firm matches. Clone size is stated in some rows and not others, as once, few, many or a class when expanded.

v_call	clone_size	j_call	d_call	cdr3_aa	cdr3_nt
TRBV11-2	once	TRBJ1-2	-	CASSLGTGSGYTF	TGTGCCAGCAGCTTGGGGACTGGATCTGGCTACACCTTC
TRBV28	few	TRBJ2-5	TRBD2	CASSRLTLKREGQGGTQYF	TGTGCCAGCAGTCGATTGACCCTTAAGCGGGAGGGCCAAGGTGGGACCCAGTACTTC
TRBV5-1	few	TRBJ1-1	-	CASMIGENTEAFF	TGCGCCAGCATGATAGGGGAGAACACTGAAGCTTTCTTT
TRBV29-1	-	TRBJ1-3	-	CSVAQEGSGNTIYF	TGCAGCGTTGCTCAAGAAGGGTCTGGAAACACCATATATTTT
TRBV30	-	TRBJ2-7	-	CAWSVGSGHPYEQYF	TGTGCCTGGAGTGTAGGATCGGGACACCCCTACGAGCAGTACTTC
TRBV5-8	-	TRBJ2-5	-	CASSLTRFRETQYF	TGTGCCAGCAGCTTGACGAGGTTTCGGGAGACCCAGTACTTC
TRBV5-1	once	TRBJ2-7	-	CASSSGSSYEQYF	TGCGCCAGTTCCTCGGGGAGCTCCTACGAGCAGTACTTC
TRBV2	-	TRBJ1-4	-	CASSEWAATNEKLFF	TGTGCCAGCAGTGAATGGGCTGCAACTAATGAAAAACTGTTTTTT
TRBV19	-	TRBJ2-1	-	CASSARTTYNEQFF	TGTGCCAGTAGTGCTCGGACTACCTACAATGAGCAGTTCTTC
TRBV28	-	TRBJ1-1	-	CASTISGVNTEAFF	TGTGCCAGCACCATTTCAGGGGTGAACACTGAAGCTTTCTTT
TRBV14	-	TRBJ2-7	-	CASSQVDEQYF	TGTGCCAGCAGCCAAGTTGACGAGCAGTACTTC
TRBV30	-	TRBJ1-1	-	CAWSVWGSSQAFF	TGTGCCTGGAGTGTTTGGGGCTCATCGCAAGCTTTCTTT
TRBV7-9	-	TRBJ1-1	TRBD1	CASSRDRGPEAFF	TGTGCCAGCAGCAGGGACAGGGGGCCTGAAGCTTTCTTT
TRBV28	-	TRBJ2-7	-	CASSSLDTTYEQYF	TGTGCCAGCAGTTCCCTTGACACCACCTACGAGCAGTACTTC
TRBV7-9	-	TRBJ1-2	TRBD1	CASSAHRGLDYGYTF	TGTGCCAGCAGTGCCCACAGGGGGCTTGACTATGGCTACACCTTC
TRBV7-9	-	TRBJ1-4	-	CASSLDADPNEKLFF	TGTGCCAGCAGCTTAGATGCGGACCCTAATGAAAAACTGTTTTTT
TRBV10-3	-	TRBJ1-1	-	CAISESAGSEAFF	TGTGCCATCAGTGAGTCGGCAGGGAGTGAAGCTTTCTTT
TRBV5-1	-	TRBJ1-4	-	CASSLEVRAEKLFF	TGCGCCAGCAGCTTGGAGGTCAGGGCGGAAAAACTGTTTTTT
TRBV28	-	TRBJ2-1	TRBD2	CASSTHSGGSYNEQFF	TGTGCCAGCAGCACCCACAGCGGGGGCTCCTACAATGAGCAGTTCTTC
TRBV28	-	TRBJ2-6	TRBD2	CASSSRGAPSSGANVLTF	TGTGCCAGCAGTTCGCGGGGGGCCCCTAGCTCTGGGGCCAACGTCCTGACTTTC
TRBV7-3	-	TRBJ2-2	-	CASRTDSNTGELFF	TGTGCCAGCAGGACGGACAGTAACACCGGGGAGCTGTTTTTT
TRBV30	-	TRBJ1-1	-	CAWRGMNTEAFF	TGTGCCTGGAGAGGAATGAACACTGAAGCTTTCTTT
TRBV2	-	TRBJ2-7	-	CASSEGFTEQYF	TGTGCCAGCAGTGAAGGGTTTACCGAGCAGTACTTC
TRBV30	few	TRBJ1-3	-	CAWSGVPSGNTIYF	TGTGCCTGGAGTGGGGTCCCCTCTGGAAACACCATATATTTT
TRBV9	few	TRBJ2-5	-	CASSVDQGSGLTQYF	TGTGCCAGCAGCGTAGACCAGGGTAGCGGTCTCACCCAGTACTTC